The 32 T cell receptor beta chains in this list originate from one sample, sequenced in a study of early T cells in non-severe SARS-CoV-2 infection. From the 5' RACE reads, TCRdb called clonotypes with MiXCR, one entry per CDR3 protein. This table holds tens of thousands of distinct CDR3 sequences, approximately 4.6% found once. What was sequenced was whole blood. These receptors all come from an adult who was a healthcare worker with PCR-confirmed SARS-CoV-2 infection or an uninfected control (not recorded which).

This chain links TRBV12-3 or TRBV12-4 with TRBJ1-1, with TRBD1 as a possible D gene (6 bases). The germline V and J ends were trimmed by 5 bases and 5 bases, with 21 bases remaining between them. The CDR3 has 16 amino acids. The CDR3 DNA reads TGTGCCAGCAGTAAGACCTCCCCCGGGGGGCGGACTGAAGCTTTCTTT. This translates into CASSKTSPGGRTEAFF.

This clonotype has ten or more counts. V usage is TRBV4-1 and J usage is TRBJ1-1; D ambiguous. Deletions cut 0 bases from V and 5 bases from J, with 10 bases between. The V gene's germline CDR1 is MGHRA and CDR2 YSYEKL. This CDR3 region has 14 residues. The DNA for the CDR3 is TGCGCCAGCAGCCAAGATGCAACCCTGACTGAAGCTTTCTTT. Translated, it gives CASSQDATLTEAFF.

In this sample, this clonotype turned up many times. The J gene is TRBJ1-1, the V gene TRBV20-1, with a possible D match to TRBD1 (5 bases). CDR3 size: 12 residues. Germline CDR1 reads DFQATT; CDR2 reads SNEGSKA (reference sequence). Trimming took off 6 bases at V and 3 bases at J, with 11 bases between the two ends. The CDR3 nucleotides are TGCAGTGCACCTGGGGGGGACACTGAAGCTTTCTTT. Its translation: CSAPGGDTEAFF.

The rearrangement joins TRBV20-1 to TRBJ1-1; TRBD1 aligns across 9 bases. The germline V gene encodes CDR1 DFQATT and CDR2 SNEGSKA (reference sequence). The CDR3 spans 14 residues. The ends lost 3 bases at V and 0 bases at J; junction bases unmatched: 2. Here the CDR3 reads CSARTGGVNTEAFF. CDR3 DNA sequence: TGCAGTGCTAGGACAGGGGGGGTGAACACTGAAGCTTTCTTT.

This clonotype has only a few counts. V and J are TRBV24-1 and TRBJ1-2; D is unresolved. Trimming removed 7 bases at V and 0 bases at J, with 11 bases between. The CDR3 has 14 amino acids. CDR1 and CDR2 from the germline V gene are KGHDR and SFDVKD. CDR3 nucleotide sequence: TGTGCCACCAGCGACCTTTGGCCTAACTATGGCTACACCTTC. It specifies CATSDLWPNYGYTF.

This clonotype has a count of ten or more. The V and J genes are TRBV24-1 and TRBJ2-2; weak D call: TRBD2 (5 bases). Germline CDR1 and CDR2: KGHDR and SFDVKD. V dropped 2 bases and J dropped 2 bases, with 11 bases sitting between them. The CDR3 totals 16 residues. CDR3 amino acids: CATSDSRTGNTGELFF. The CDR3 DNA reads TGTGCCACCAGTGATTCGAGGACGGGAAACACCGGGGAGCTGTTTTTT.

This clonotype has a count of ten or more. The CDR3 nucleotides are TGTGCCACCAGCGCAGGGGGTGGTCAGCCCCAGCATTTT. Translation gives CATSAGGGQPQHF. The genes are TRBV15 and TRBJ1-5, with 7 bases aligning to TRBD1. V dropped 5 bases and J dropped 6; count of bases not matched to a gene: 4. Looked up from germline, CDR1 is LNHNV and CDR2 is YYDKDF (reference sequence). This CDR3 is 13 amino acids long.

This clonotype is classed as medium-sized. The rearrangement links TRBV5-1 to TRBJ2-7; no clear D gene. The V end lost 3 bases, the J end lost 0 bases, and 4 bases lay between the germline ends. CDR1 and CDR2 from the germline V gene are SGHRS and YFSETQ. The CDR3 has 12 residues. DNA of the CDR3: TGCGCCAGCAGCTCCCCCTCCTACGAGCAGTACTTC. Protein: CASSSPSYEQYF.

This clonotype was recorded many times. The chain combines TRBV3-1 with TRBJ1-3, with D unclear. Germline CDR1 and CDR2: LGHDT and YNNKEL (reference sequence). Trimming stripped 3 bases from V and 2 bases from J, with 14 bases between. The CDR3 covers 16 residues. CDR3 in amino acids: CASSQTPGQPGNTIYF. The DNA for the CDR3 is TGTGCCAGCAGCCAGACCCCCGGGCAGCCTGGAAACACCATATATTTT.

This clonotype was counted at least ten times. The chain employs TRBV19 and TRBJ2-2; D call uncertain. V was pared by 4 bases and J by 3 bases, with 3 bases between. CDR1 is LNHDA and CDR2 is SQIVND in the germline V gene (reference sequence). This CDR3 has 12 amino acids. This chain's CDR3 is CASSSDTGELFF. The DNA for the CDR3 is TGTGCCAGTAGTAGCGACACCGGGGAGCTGTTTTTT.

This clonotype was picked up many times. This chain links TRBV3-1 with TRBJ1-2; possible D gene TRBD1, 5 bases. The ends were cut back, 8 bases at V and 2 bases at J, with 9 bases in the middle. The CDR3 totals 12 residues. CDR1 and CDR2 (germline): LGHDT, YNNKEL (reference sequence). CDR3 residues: CASSRENYGYTF. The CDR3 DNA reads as TGTGCCAGCTCCAGGGAAAACTATGGCTACACCTTC.

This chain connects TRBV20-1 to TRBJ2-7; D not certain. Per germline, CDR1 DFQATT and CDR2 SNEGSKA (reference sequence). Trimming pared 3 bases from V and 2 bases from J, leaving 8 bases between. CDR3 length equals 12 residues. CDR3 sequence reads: CSARDPPYEQYF. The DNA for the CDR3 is TGCAGTGCTAGGGACCCCCCCTACGAGCAGTACTTC.

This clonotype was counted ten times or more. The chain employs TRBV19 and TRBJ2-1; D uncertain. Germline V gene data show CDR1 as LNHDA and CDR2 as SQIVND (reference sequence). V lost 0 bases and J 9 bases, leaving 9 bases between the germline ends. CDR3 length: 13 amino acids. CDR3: CASSIDRWSEQFF. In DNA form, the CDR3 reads TGTGCCAGTAGTATAGATCGGTGGAGTGAGCAGTTCTTC.

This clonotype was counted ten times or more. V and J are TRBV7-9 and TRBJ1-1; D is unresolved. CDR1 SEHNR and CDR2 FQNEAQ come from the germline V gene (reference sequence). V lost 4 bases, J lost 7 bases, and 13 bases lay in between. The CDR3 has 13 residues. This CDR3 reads CASSSTEGLEAFF. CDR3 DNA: TGTGCCAGCAGCTCAACGGAGGGCCTTGAAGCTTTCTTT. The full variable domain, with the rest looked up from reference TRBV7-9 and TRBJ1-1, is DTGVSQNPRHKITKRGQNVTFRCDPISEHNRLYWYRQTLGQGPEFLTYFQNEAQLEKSRLLSDRFSAERPKGSFSTLEIQRTEQGDSAMYLCASSSTEGLEAFFGQGTRLTVV.

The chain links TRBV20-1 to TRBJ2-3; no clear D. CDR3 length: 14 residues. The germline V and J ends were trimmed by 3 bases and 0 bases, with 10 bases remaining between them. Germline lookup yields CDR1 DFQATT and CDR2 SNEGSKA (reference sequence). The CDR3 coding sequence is TGCAGTGCTAGCGATGCAGAAAGCACAGATACGCAGTATTTT. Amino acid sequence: CSASDAESTDTQYF.

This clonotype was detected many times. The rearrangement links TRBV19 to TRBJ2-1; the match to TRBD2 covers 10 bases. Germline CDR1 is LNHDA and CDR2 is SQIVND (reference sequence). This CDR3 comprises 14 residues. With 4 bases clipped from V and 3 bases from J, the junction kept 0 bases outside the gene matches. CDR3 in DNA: TGTGCCAGTAGTACTAGCGGGAGCTACAATGAGCAGTTCTTC. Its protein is CASSTSGSYNEQFF.

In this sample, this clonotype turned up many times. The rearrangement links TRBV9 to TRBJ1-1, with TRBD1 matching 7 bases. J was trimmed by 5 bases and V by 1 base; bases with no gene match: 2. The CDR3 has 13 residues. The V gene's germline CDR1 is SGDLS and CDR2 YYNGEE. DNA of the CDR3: TGTGCCAGCAGCGTAAGACAGGGAACTGAAGCTTTCTTT. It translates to CASSVRQGTEAFF.

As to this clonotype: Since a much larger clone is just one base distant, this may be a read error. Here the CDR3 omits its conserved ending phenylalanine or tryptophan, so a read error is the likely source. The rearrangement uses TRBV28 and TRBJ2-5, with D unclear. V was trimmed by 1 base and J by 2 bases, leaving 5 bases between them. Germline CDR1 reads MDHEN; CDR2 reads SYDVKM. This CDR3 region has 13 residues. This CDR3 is CASSLSLQETQYI. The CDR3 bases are TGTGCCAGCAGTTTATCGCTTCAAGAGACCCAGTACATC.

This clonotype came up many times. The CDR3 coding sequence is TGTGCCAGTAGTACCCCCCCGGACAGGGCTGTGAGCGCAGATACGCAGTATTTT. Amino acids: CASSTPPDRAVSADTQYF. This chain connects TRBV19 to TRBJ2-3, with 8 bases lining up with TRBD1. V lost 4 bases, J lost 4 bases, and 16 bases stayed unmatched. Germline V gives CDR1 LNHDA, CDR2 SQIVND (reference sequence). CDR3 length: 18 amino acids.

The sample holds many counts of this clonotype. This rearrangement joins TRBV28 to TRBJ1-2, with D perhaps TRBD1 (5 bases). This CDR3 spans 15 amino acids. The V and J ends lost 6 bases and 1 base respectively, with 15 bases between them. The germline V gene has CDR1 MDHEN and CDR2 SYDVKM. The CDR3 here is CASSPGGSGNYGYTF. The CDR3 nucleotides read TGTGCCAGCAGCCCCGGGGGTTCCGGTAACTATGGCTACACCTTC.

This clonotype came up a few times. The CDR3 sequence: CASSIRQGANEKLFF. The CDR3 nucleotides read TGTGCCAGCAGTATAAGACAGGGCGCTAATGAAAAACTGTTTTTT. The chain links TRBV27 to TRBJ1-4; 7 bases line up with TRBD1. The germline CDR1 and CDR2 sequences are MNHEY and SMNVEV (reference sequence). The V segment lost 5 bases and the J segment 3 bases; nucleotides outside the gene matches: 6. The CDR3 is 15 residues long.

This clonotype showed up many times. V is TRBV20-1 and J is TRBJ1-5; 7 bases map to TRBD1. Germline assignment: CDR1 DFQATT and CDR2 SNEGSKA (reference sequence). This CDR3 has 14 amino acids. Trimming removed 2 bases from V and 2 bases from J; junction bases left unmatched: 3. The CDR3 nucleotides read TGCAGTGCTAGATTACAGGGGCGCAATCAGCCCCAGCATTTT. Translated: CSARLQGRNQPQHF.

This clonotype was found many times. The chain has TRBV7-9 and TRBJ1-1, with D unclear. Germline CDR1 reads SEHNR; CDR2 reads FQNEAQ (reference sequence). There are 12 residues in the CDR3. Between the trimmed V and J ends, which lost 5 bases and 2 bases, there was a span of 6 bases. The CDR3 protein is CASSHRNTEAFF. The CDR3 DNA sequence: TGTGCCAGCAGCCACAGAAACACTGAAGCTTTCTTT.

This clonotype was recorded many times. The CDR3 is CASSFSQGAEKLFF. CDR3 coding DNA: TGTGCCAGCAGCTTTTCCCAGGGTGCGGAAAAACTGTTTTTT. V is TRBV7-2 and J is TRBJ1-4, with D maybe TRBD1 (5 bases). The germline V and J ends were trimmed by 3 bases and 8 bases, with 13 bases remaining between them. CDR1 SGHTA and CDR2 FQGNSA come from the germline V gene. The CDR3 has 14 residues. Together with reference TRBV7-2 and TRBJ1-4, the CDR3 gives the full variable domain: GAGVSQSPSNKVTEKGKDVELRCDPISGHTALYWYRQSLGQGLEFLIYFQGNSAPDKSGLPSDRFSAERTGGSVSTLTIQRTQQEDSAVYLCASSFSQGAEKLFFGSGTQLSVL.

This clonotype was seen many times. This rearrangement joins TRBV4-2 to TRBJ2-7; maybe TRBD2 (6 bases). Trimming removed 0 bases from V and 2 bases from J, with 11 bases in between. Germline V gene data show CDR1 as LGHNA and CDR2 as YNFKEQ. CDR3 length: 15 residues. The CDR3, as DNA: TGTGCCAGCAGCCAAGAGGCTAGCGAAACCTACGAGCAGTACTTC. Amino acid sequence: CASSQEASETYEQYF.

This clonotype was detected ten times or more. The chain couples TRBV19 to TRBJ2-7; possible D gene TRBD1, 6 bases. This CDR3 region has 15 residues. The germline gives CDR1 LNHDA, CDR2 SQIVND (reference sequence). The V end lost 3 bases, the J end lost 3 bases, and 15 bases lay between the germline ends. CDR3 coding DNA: TGTGCCAGTAGTATTCTTACAGGGAAAAACTACGAGCAGTACTTC. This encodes CASSILTGKNYEQYF. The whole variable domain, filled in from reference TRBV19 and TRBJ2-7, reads DGGITQSPKYLFRKEGQNVTLSCEQNLNHDAMYWYRQDPGQGLRLIYYSQIVNDFQKGDIAEGYSVSREKKESFPLTVTSAQKNPTAFYLCASSILTGKNYEQYFGPGTRLTVT.

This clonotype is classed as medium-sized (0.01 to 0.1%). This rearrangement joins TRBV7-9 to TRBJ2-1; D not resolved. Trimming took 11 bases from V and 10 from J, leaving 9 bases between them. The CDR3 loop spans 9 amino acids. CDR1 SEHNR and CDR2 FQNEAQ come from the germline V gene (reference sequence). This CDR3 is CAWDREQFF. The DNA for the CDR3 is TGTGCCTGGGATAGGGAGCAGTTCTTC.

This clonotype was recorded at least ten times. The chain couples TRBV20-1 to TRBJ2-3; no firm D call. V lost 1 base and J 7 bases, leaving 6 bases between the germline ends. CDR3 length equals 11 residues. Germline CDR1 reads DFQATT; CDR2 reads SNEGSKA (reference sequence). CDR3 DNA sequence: TGCAGTGCTAGAGGAGGTCATACGCAGTATTTT. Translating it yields CSARGGHTQYF.

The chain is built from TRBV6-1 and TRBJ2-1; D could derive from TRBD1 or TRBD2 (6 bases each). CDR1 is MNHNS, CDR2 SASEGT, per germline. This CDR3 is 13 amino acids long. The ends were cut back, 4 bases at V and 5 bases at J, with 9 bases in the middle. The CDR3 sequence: CASSGGAHNEQFF. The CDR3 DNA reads TGTGCCAGCAGTGGGGGGGCCCACAATGAGCAGTTCTTC.

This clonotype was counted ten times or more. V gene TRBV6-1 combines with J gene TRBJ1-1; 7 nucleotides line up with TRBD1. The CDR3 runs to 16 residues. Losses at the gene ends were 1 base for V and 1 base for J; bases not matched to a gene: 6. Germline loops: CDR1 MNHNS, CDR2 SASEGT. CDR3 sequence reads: CASSEGTGRTNTEAFF. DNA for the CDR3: TGTGCCAGCAGTGAAGGGACAGGACGAACGAACACTGAAGCTTTCTTT.

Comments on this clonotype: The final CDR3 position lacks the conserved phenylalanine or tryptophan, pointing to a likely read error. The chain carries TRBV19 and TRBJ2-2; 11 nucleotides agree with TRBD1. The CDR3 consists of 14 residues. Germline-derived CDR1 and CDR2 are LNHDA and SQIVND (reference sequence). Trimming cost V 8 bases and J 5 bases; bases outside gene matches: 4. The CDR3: CASGQGAWTGELFS. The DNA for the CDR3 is TGTGCCAGTGGACAGGGGGCGTGGACCGGGGAGCTGTTTTCT.

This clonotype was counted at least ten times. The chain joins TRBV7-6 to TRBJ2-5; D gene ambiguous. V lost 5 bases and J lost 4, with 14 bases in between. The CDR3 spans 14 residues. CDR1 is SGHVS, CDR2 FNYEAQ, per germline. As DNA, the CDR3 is TGTGCCAGCAGCCTGCTAGGGCCTGTAGAGACCCAGTACTTC. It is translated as CASSLLGPVETQYF.